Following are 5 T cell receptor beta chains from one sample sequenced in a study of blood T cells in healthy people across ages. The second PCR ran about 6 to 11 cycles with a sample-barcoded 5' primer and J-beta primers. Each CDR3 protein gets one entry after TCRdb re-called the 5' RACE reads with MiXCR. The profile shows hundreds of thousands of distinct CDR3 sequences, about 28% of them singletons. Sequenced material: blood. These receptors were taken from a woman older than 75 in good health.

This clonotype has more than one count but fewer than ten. CDR3 DNA: TGTGCCAGCAGTTCCCGGGACACCGCCCTTCTAGGCTATGGCTACACCTTC. It is translated as CASSSRDTALLGYGYTF. This rearrangement joins TRBV11-3 to TRBJ1-2; possible D gene TRBD1, 6 bases. Germline loops: CDR1 SGHNT, CDR2 YENEEA. The CDR3 totals 17 residues. Trimming shortened V by 6 bases and J by 4 bases, and 24 bases separated the two germline ends. Based on the CDR3 plus reference TRBV11-3 and TRBJ1-2, the full variable domain is EAGVVQSPRYKIIEKKQPVAFWCNPISGHNTLYWYLQNLGQGPELLIRYENEEAVDDSQLPKDRFSAERLKGVDSTLKIQPAELGDSAVYLCASSSRDTALLGYGYTFGSGTRLTVV.

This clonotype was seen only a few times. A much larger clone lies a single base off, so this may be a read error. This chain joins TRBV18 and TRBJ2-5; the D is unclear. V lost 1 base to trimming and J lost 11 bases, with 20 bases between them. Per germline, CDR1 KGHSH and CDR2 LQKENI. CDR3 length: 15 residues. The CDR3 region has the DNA TGTGCCAGCTCACCACGGGTAGCAGGAAACAATGAGCAGTACTTC. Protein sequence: CASSPRVAGNNEQYF.

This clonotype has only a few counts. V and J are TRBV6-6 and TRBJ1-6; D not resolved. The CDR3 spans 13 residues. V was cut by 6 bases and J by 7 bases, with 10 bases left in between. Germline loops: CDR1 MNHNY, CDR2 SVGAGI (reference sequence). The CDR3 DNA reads TGTGCCAGCAGGCCCTCAGGAAATTCACCCCTCCACTTT. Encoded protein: CASRPSGNSPLHF.

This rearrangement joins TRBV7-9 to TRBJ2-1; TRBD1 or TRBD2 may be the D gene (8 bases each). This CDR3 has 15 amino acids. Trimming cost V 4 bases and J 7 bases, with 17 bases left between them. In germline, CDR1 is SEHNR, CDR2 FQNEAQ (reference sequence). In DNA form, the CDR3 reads TGTGCCAGCAGCTCCGGACAGGGACTAGGTAATGAGCAGTTCTTC. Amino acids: CASSSGQGLGNEQFF.

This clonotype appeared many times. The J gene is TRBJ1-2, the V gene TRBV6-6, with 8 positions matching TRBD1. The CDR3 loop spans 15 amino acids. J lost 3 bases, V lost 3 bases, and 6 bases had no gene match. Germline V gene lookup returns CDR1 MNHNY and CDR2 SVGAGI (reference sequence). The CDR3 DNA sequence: TGTGCCAGCAGTTATGGACAGGGCCCCCACTATGGCTACACCTTC. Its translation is CASSYGQGPHYGYTF.